The entry below gives a single TCR beta chain sequence along with its context. CDR1 is SSHAT and CDR2 is FNYEAQ in the germline V gene (reference sequence). The CDR3 contains 16 residues. V lost 5 bases and J lost 4; bases outside the gene matches: 4. The sample originates from a study of blood T cell repertoires in COVID-19. Study-level information: Samples came from the United States, Italy and Spain, spanning acute and convalescent COVID-19. Nucleic acid was either cDNA or gDNA, and it came from T cells, B-cell-depleted T cells, or PBMCs.

Authors' processing steps: Estimates of nucleated cell counts were drawn from the amplification of reference gene primers. Some clones are missing from TCRdb's copy, which holds only in-frame ones; the method was immunoSEQ multiplex PCR. V and J calls and clone size are copied from that table; D and trimming were computed from the DNA. The profile shows some 70,000 clones, more than 85% of them singletons. Specimen: peripheral blood. V is TRBV7-7 and J is TRBJ2-1; 14 positions agree with TRBD2. The sequence was collected from a human donor with active COVID-19. The donor label of this sample is uncertain. CDR3 nucleotides: TGTGCCAGCAGCCGACTAGCGGGAGGGGGATACAATGAGCAGTTCTTC. Translation gives CASSRLAGGGYNEQFF.